The 3 T cell receptor beta chains presented below share a single source sample, sequenced in a study of cytomegalovirus exposure and HLA in healthy donors. PCR involved 60 Vbeta and 13 Jbeta primers. The data were produced by immunoSEQ multiplex PCR, yet TCRdb's version contains in-frame clones alone and is incomplete. In the table there are approximately 130,000 clones, about four fifths of which are singletons. The sequencing input was PBMCs. Every receptor here comes from a man in his thirties or forties in good health and CMV-seronegative.

In this sample, this clone turned up once. This rearrangement joins TRBV7-9 to TRBJ2-5; the D gene is possibly TRBD2 (6 bases). Germline lookup yields CDR1 SEHNR and CDR2 FQNEAQ (reference sequence). This CDR3 region has 19 residues. The V gene lost 2 bases and the J gene lost 0 bases, with 22 bases spanning the gap. The chain's CDR3 is CASSLPGWGDGGYQETQYF. In nucleotides, the CDR3 is TGTGCCAGCAGCTTACCGGGTTGGGGGGATGGGGGTTACCAAGAGACCCAGTACTTC.

As DNA, the CDR3 is TGTGCCAGCAGGGGTCGGGGATCCCACGAGCAGTACTTC. As protein: CASRGRGSHEQYF. V gene TRBV28 combines with J gene TRBJ2-7; D might be TRBD2 (5 bases). Germline-derived CDR1 and CDR2 are MDHEN and SYDVKM. The ends were cut back, 6 bases at V and 5 bases at J, with 14 bases in the middle. The CDR3 contains 13 residues. Looking up the rest from reference TRBV28 and TRBJ2-7 gives the full variable domain: DVKVTQSSRYLVKRTGEKVFLECVQDMDHENMFWYRQDPGLGLRLIYFSYDVKMKEKGDIPEGYSVSREKKERFSLILESASTNQTSMYLCASRGRGSHEQYFGPGTRLTVT.

The CDR3 sequence is CASSSLSAGGNEQFF. In DNA form, the CDR3 reads TGTGCCAGCAGCTCACTAAGTGCGGGGGGTAATGAGCAGTTCTTC. The J gene is TRBJ2-1, the V gene TRBV27; 8 positions agree with TRBD2. The CDR3 extends over 15 amino acids. Trimming removed 6 bases from V and 7 bases from J; junction bases left unmatched: 11. Germline assignment: CDR1 MNHEY and CDR2 SMNVEV (reference sequence).